This T cell receptor (beta chain) was recovered during a study of blood T cells in healthy people across ages. Whole-study context: Using template switching, researchers captured about one barcoded beta molecule for each two T cells.

Points from the study as a whole: Among T cells, TCR beta diversity per million cells dropped roughly linearly as age rose. When one million T cells were used, diversity estimates were thought to be underestimates.

This clonotype has only a few counts. Antigen: not known. V shed 2 bases and J shed 4 bases, with 17 bases lying between them. Germline values: CDR1 SGHTA, CDR2 FQGNSA. This CDR3 is 16 amino acids long. Primed by a sample-barcoded 5' primer and a J-beta primer mix, a second PCR proceeded for about 7 to 11 cycles. TCRdb recomputed calls from the 5' RACE reads with MiXCR, one row per CDR3 protein. The repertoire consists of 800,000 to 950,000 distinct CDR3 sequences, with about 44% occurring once and the leading ten covering roughly an eighth. No fewer than 6 million PBMCs went into each sample. This rearrangement joins TRBV7-2 to TRBJ2-5; perhaps TRBD2 as D (7 bases). The source is a man aged 25-45 years in good health. Input material: blood. The CDR3 DNA sequence: TGTGCCAGCAGCTTAAGGGGGGGCCAAACAGGAGAGACCCAGTACTTC. The encoded protein is CASSLRGGQTGETQYF.